These 21 T cell receptor beta chains originate from one sample sequenced in a study of cytomegalovirus exposure and HLA in healthy donors. Primers: 60 Vbeta forward and 13 Jbeta reverse. Produced via immunoSEQ multiplex PCR; TCRdb's table is partial and in-frame only. Among some 70,000 clones listed, around 68% were seen once. The sample was PBMCs. These receptors all come from a woman in her thirties in good health and CMV-seronegative.

V usage is TRBV4-1 and J usage is TRBJ2-5, with D tentatively TRBD1 (5 bases). Germline lookup yields CDR1 MGHRA and CDR2 YSYEKL. The length of the CDR3 is 15 residues. Trimming removed 0 bases from V and 12 bases from J, with 20 bases in between. CDR3 protein: CASSQEGPAATYKYF. The CDR3 DNA sequence: TGCGCCAGCAGCCAAGAGGGGCCCGCTGCCACCTACAAGTACTTC.

The CDR3 region has the DNA TGTGCCAGCAGCGCGAAGACTAGCGGGAGGACAGATACGCAGTATTTT. It specifies CASSAKTSGRTDTQYF. The chain couples TRBV5-4 to TRBJ2-3, with 13 bases that match TRBD2. CDR1 and CDR2 from the germline V gene are SGHNT and YYREEE (reference sequence). After removal of 4 bases from V and 3 bases from J, the junction contained 5 bases not matched to a gene. The CDR3 spans 16 residues.

A single count supports this clone. The V and J genes are TRBV5-1 and TRBJ2-3; 9 bases match TRBD2. In germline, CDR1 is SGHRS, CDR2 YFSETQ. This CDR3 has 17 residues. J gave up 6 bases and V 0 bases, and 11 bases lay outside the gene matches. In DNA, the CDR3 is TGCGCCAGCAGCTTGGAACCCAGCGGGGGGCCAAGTGATACGCAGTATTTT. Translation gives CASSLEPSGGPSDTQYF.

A few counts support this clone. The V gene is TRBV4-1, the J gene TRBJ2-6, with 9 bases aligning to TRBD2. The CDR3 extends over 19 amino acids. After removal of 1 base from V and 0 bases from J, the junction contained 7 bases not matched to a gene. The germline CDR1 and CDR2 sequences are MGHRA and YSYEKL. CDR3 in DNA: TGCGCCAGCAGCCAAGTGCCGGGGCGGGGGGGCTCTGGGGCCAACGTCCTGACTTTC. Protein: CASSQVPGRGGSGANVLTF.

This clone was counted a few times. The chain has TRBV15 and TRBJ2-1; 7 bases match TRBD2. With 0 bases clipped from V and 8 bases from J, the junction kept 1 base outside the gene matches. CDR3 length: 13 amino acids. CDR1 and CDR2 (germline): LNHNV, YYDKDF (reference sequence). In DNA form, the CDR3 reads TGTGCCACCAGCAGAGACCTAGCGGATGAGCAGTTCTTC. Its translation is CATSRDLADEQFF.

The J gene is TRBJ2-7, the V gene TRBV7-2; a possible D gene is TRBD2 (5 bases). The CDR3 spans 15 residues. Trimming pared 0 bases from V and 2 bases from J, leaving 11 bases between. Germline CDR1 reads SGHTA; CDR2 reads FQGNSA. In nucleotides, the CDR3 is TGTGCCAGCAGCTTAGCCGGTGGAGGACCCTACGAGCAGTACTTC. Protein product: CASSLAGGGPYEQYF.

This clone has a handful of counts. V and J are TRBV5-1 and TRBJ1-1; D unclear. The V gene lost 6 bases and the J gene lost 1 base, with 13 bases spanning the gap. Germline V CDR1 and CDR2: SGHRS, YFSETQ. CDR3 length: 14 amino acids. The CDR3 loop reads CASITSPGNTEAFF. CDR3 sequence (DNA): TGCGCCAGCATCACTTCCCCGGGGAACACTGAAGCTTTCTTT. The variable domain in full, completed from reference TRBV5-1 and TRBJ1-1, reads KAGVTQTPRYLIKTRGQQVTLSCSPISGHRSVSWYQQTPGQGLQFLFEYFSETQRNKGNFPGRFSGRQFSNSRSEMNVSTLELGDSALYLCASITSPGNTEAFFGQGTRLTVV.

This clone was picked up a small number of times. The genes are TRBV5-8 and TRBJ1-1; TRBD1 matches at 12 bases. V gave up 0 bases and J gave up 5 bases; unmatched junction bases: 5. CDR3 length equals 16 residues. The germline CDR1 and CDR2 sequences are SGHTS and YDEGEE. CDR3 in amino acids: CASSLAGTGGRTEAFF. CDR3 nucleotides: TGTGCCAGCAGCTTGGCCGGGACAGGGGGCAGGACTGAAGCTTTCTTT.

V and J are TRBV6-5 and TRBJ1-4; D not resolved. V was cut by 2 bases and J by 3 bases, with 7 bases left in between. Germline assignment: CDR1 MNHEY and CDR2 SVGAGI. This CDR3 region has 14 residues. CDR3 DNA sequence: TGTGCCAGCAGTTACGGTTCGGCTAATGAAAAACTGTTTTTT. Amino acids: CASSYGSANEKLFF.

The gene calls are TRBV9 and TRBJ2-3, with 9 bases aligning to TRBD2. Trimming removed 4 bases from V and 3 bases from J; junction bases left unmatched: 3. This CDR3 has 14 amino acids. In germline, CDR1 is SGDLS, CDR2 YYNGEE. The CDR3 loop is CASSPGLATDTQYF. Here the CDR3 DNA reads TGTGCCAGCAGCCCGGGACTAGCTACAGATACGCAGTATTTT.

The rearrangement joins TRBV7-5 to TRBJ1-2. TRBV7-5 is deemed a pseudogene. The CDR3 covers 16 residues. Written as DNA, the CDR3 is TGTGTCATTGGGGTAAAGGGAGGGGGGGCTAACTATGGCTACACCTTC. Translation gives CVIGVKGGGANYGYTF.

This clone showed up just a few times. The chain uses TRBV30 and TRBJ2-3; 11 bases are shared with TRBD2. V dropped 3 bases and J dropped 1; count of bases not matched to a gene: 0. Germline loops: CDR1 GTSNPN, CDR2 SVGIG (reference sequence). The length of the CDR3 is 14 residues. The CDR3 here is CAWRLAGGTDTQYF. CDR3 sequence (DNA): TGTGCCTGGAGACTAGCGGGGGGCACAGATACGCAGTATTTT.

This clone was recorded only once. The chain carries TRBV19 and TRBJ1-2, with TRBD1 matching over 7 bases. J lost 8 bases, V lost 5 bases, and 5 bases had no gene match. The germline V gene encodes CDR1 LNHDA and CDR2 SQIVND (reference sequence). The CDR3 has 12 residues. The CDR3 reads CASSRHRGGYTF. The DNA of the CDR3 is TGTGCCAGTAGTCGTCACAGGGGAGGCTACACCTTC. The full variable domain, rest sourced from reference TRBV19 and TRBJ1-2, is DGGITQSPKYLFRKEGQNVTLSCEQNLNHDAMYWYRQDPGQGLRLIYYSQIVNDFQKGDIAEGYSVSREKKESFPLTVTSAQKNPTAFYLCASSRHRGGYTFGSGTRLTVV.

The count of this clone is one. V gene TRBV11-2 combines with J gene TRBJ1-4; D is undetermined. The CDR3 has 15 residues. From germline, CDR1 is SGHAT and CDR2 FQNNGV. V lost 3 bases and J 5 bases, leaving 13 bases between the germline ends. The CDR3 DNA sequence: TGTGCCAGCAGCTTTATGGCAGGCAAGAATGAAAAACTGTTTTTT. This sequence encodes CASSFMAGKNEKLFF.

This chain links TRBV30 with TRBJ1-6; the D is unclear. Trimming pared 1 base from V and 6 bases from J, leaving 7 bases between. Germline CDR1 GTSNPN, CDR2 SVGIG (reference sequence). There are 13 residues in the CDR3. Here the CDR3 DNA reads TGTGCCTGGAGTGGGGGAGGTAATTCACCCCTCCACTTT. Protein sequence: CAWSGGGNSPLHF. The variable domain in full, completed from reference TRBV30 and TRBJ1-6, reads SQTIHQWPATLVQPVGSPLSLECTVEGTSNPNLYWYRQAAGRGLQLLFYSVGIGQISSEVPQNLSASRPQDRQFILSSKKLLLSDSGFYLCAWSGGGNSPLHFGNGTRLTVT.

V usage is TRBV5-6 and J usage is TRBJ2-7; 7 positions agree with TRBD1. The CDR3 has 14 residues. The trim removed 1 base at V and 2 bases at J, leaving 3 bases unmatched. Germline V CDR1 and CDR2: SGHDT, YYEEEE. CDR3: CASSLIQGAYEQYF. CDR3 DNA sequence: TGTGCCAGCAGCTTGATTCAGGGGGCCTACGAGCAGTACTTC.

CDR3 region: CANLDRMGGELFF. The CDR3 DNA sequence: TGTGCCAACTTAGACAGGATGGGCGGGGAGCTGTTTTTT. The J gene is TRBJ2-2, the V gene TRBV2; D possibly corresponds to TRBD1 (6 bases). Germline lookup yields CDR1 SNHLY and CDR2 FYNNEI. The V and J ends lost 10 bases and 7 bases respectively, with 16 bases between them. The CDR3 runs 13 residues.

The genes are TRBV4-1 and TRBJ1-2, with TRBD1 matching over 9 bases. This CDR3 is 15 amino acids long. CDR1 is MGHRA and CDR2 is YSYEKL in the germline V gene. V dropped 4 bases and J dropped 6; count of bases not matched to a gene: 9. For the CDR3, the DNA is TGCGCCAGCAGCCTGGGGACAGGGAAGGTTGATGGCTACACCTTC. Translation: CASSLGTGKVDGYTF.

The rearrangement joins TRBV27 to TRBJ2-7; 9 bases fit TRBD1. This CDR3 is 14 amino acids long. CDR1 is MNHEY, CDR2 SMNVEV, per germline (reference sequence). After removal of 5 bases from V and 4 bases from J, the junction contained 6 bases not matched to a gene. The CDR3 region is CASSIRDRVYEQYF. Here the CDR3 DNA reads TGTGCCAGCAGTATCCGGGACAGGGTTTACGAGCAGTACTTC.

This chain links TRBV19 with TRBJ1-2, with a tentative D call TRBD1 (5 bases). V was trimmed by 7 bases and J by 5 bases, leaving 17 bases between them. This CDR3 is built from 14 residues. Germline values: CDR1 LNHDA, CDR2 SQIVND (reference sequence). The CDR3 bases are TGTGCCAGTACCATTTTTGGAGGGGATTATGGCTACACCTTC. The encoded protein is CASTIFGGDYGYTF.

The rearrangement joins TRBV28 to TRBJ2-2, with a tentative D call TRBD2 (6 bases). Germline V gene lookup returns CDR1 MDHEN and CDR2 SYDVKM. The CDR3 consists of 15 residues. The V end lost 3 bases, the J end lost 6 bases, and 14 bases lay between the germline ends. The CDR3 sequence is CASSFRGAGAGELFF. Written as DNA, the CDR3 is TGTGCCAGCAGTTTCAGAGGAGCGGGCGCCGGGGAGCTGTTTTTT.